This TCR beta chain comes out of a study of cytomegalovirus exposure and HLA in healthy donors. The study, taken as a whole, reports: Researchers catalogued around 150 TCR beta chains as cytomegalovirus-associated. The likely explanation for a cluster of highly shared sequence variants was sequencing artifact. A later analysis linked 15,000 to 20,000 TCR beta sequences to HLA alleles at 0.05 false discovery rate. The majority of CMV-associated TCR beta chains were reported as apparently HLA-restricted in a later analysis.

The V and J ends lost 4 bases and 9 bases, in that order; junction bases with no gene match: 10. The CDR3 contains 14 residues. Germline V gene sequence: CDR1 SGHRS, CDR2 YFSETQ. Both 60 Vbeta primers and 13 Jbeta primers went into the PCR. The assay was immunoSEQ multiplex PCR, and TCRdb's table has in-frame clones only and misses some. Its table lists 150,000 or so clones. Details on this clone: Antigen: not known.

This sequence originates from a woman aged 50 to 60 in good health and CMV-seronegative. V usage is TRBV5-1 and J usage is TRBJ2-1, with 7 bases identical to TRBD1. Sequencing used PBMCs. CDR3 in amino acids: CASSTRQGSPEQFF. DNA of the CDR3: TGCGCCAGCAGCACTAGACAGGGATCCCCTGAGCAGTTCTTC.